This T cell receptor (beta chain) was captured by sequencing in a study of blood T cell repertoires in COVID-19. The assay was immunoSEQ multiplex PCR, and TCRdb's table has in-frame clones only and misses some. This sample has 150,000 to 200,000 clones, with roughly 80% found just once. The CDR3 extends over 11 amino acids. In germline, CDR1 is DFQATT, CDR2 SNEGSKA (reference sequence). The V and J genes are TRBV20-1 and TRBJ2-5; D may be TRBD2 (6 bases). Sequencing was performed on peripheral blood. This TCR was recovered from an elderly woman with acute or convalescent COVID-19. DNA for the CDR3: TGCGGAGGGTTTATCCAAGAGACCCAGTACTTC. Translated: CGGFIQETQYF.